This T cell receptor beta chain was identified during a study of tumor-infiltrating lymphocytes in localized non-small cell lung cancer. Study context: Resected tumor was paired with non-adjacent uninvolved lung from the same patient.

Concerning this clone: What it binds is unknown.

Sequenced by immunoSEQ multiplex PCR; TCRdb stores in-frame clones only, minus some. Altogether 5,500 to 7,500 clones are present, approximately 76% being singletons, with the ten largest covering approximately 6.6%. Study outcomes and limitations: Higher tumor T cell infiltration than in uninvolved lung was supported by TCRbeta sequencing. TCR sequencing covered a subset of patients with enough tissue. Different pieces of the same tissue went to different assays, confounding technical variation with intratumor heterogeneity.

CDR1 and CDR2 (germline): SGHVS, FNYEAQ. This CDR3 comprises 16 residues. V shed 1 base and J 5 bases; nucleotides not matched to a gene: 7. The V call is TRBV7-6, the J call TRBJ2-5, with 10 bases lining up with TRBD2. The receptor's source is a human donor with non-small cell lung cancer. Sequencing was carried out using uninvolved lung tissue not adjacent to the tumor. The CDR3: CASSLGSSGSWETQYF. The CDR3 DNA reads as TGTGCCAGCAGCTTAGGTTCTAGCGGGAGCTGGGAGACCCAGTACTTC.